The 16 T cell receptor beta chains reported below all come from one sample, sequenced in a study of T cells expressing NK-cell markers. TCRdb reprocessed the 5' RACE reads and reports one entry per CDR3 protein, with no DNA. This repertoire includes about 460,000 distinct CDR3 sequences. The sequencing input was blood T cells: a sorted CD56 or NKG2C T cell subset, CD4+ or CD8+ T cells, or bulk PBMC T cells (not recorded which). The receptors shown here come from a woman aged 50 to 60 in good health.

The rearrangement links TRBV11-2 to TRBJ2-1. Germline V gene data show CDR1 as SGHAT and CDR2 as FQNNGV. This CDR3 region has 17 residues. The CDR3 sequence: CASSLDHGMSSYNEQFF.

The chain uses TRBV11-2 and TRBJ2-1; TCRdb's D gene call, TRBD2, goes unchecked for lack of DNA. Germline V gene data show CDR1 as SGHAT and CDR2 as FQNNGV. The CDR3 covers 14 residues. CDR3 sequence reads: CASSSGLAGESQFF.

V is TRBV14 and J is TRBJ2-1; TCRdb picks TRBD1, but there is no DNA to check that call. The CDR3 extends over 12 amino acids. CDR1 SGHDN and CDR2 FVKESK come from the germline V gene. CDR3 residues: CASSRDKTRQFF.

V usage is TRBV27 and J usage is TRBJ2-5; absent DNA, TCRdb's TRBD1 call cannot be checked. The CDR3 is 15 amino acids. CDR1 MNHEY and CDR2 SMNVEV come from the germline V gene (reference sequence). The CDR3: CASSPGQGGQETQYF.

The chain carries TRBV3-1 and TRBJ1-6. Germline lookup yields CDR1 LGHDT and CDR2 YNNKEL (reference sequence). There are 14 residues in the CDR3. CDR3 loop: CASSKEEIGGALHF.

The chain has TRBV4-1 and TRBJ2-1. This CDR3 contains 16 residues. Looked up from germline, CDR1 is MGHRA and CDR2 is YSYEKL. The CDR3 is CASSQPTETLYNEQFF.

This rearrangement joins TRBV20-1 to TRBJ2-1; TCRdb calls TRBD2, which cannot be checked without DNA. The CDR3 is made up of 14 amino acids. Germline lookup yields CDR1 DFQATT and CDR2 SNEGSKA (reference sequence). This chain's CDR3 is CSARDPRGRIEQFF.

V is TRBV15 and J is TRBJ2-7; as DNA is missing, the TRBD2 call by TCRdb cannot be tested. From germline, CDR1 is LNHNV and CDR2 YYDKDF (reference sequence). CDR3 size: 14 residues. The CDR3 protein is CATSRGGTSYEQYF.

CDR3 residues: CSVANWGNEQFF. This sequence joins TRBV29-1 and TRBJ2-1. CDR3 length: 12 residues. From germline, CDR1 is SQVTM and CDR2 ANQGSEA.

The genes are TRBV29-1 and TRBJ2-3. Germline assignment: CDR1 SQVTM and CDR2 ANQGSEA. The CDR3 sequence is 11 residues long. The CDR3: CSLKITDTQYF.

The chain links TRBV5-1 to TRBJ2-1; the TRBD2 assignment by TCRdb is unverifiable without DNA. CDR3 size: 14 residues. The germline V gene has CDR1 SGHRS and CDR2 YFSETQ. CDR3 in amino acids: CASSLAARPGEQFF.

The gene calls are TRBV7-2 and TRBJ2-1. There are 13 residues in the CDR3. Looked up from germline, CDR1 is SGHTA and CDR2 is FQGNSA. Here the CDR3 reads CATGSSRDYEQFF.

The chain combines TRBV7-9 with TRBJ1-4; the D gene TCRdb calls, TRBD1, cannot be checked with no DNA. The CDR3 consists of 14 residues. Germline CDR1 SEHNR, CDR2 FQNEAQ (reference sequence). This CDR3 is CASCPAGVNEKLFF.

CDR3: CASSLRGGVSTDTQYF. The chain links TRBV9 to TRBJ2-3; TCRdb designates TRBD1, a call that cannot be tested without DNA. This CDR3 is 16 amino acids long. Germline CDR1 reads SGDLS; CDR2 reads YYNGEE.

This rearrangement joins TRBV3-1 to TRBJ2-5. The CDR3 spans 14 residues. Per germline, CDR1 LGHDT and CDR2 YNNKEL (reference sequence). The CDR3 is CASSQRTVQETQYF.

The chain links TRBV27 to TRBJ2-6; without DNA, the TCRdb call of TRBD2 cannot be checked. Germline CDR1 MNHEY, CDR2 SMNVEV (reference sequence). The CDR3 covers 22 residues. The CDR3 sequence: CASSPRGLAGSLERSGANVLTF.